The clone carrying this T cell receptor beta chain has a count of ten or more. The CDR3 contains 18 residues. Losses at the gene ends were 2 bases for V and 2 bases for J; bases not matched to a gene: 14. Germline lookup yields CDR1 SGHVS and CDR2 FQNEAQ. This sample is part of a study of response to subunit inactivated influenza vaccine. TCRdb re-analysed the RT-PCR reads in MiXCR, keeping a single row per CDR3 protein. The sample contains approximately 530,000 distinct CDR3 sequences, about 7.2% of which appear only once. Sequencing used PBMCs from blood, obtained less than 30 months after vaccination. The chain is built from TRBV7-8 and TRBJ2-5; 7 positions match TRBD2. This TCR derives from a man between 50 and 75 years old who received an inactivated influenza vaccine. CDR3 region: CASSLLPLGSGSQETQYF. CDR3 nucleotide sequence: TGTGCCAGCAGCTTACTCCCTCTGGGTAGCGGGTCACAAGAGACCCAGTACTTC. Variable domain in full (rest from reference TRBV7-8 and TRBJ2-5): GAGVSQSPRYKVAKRGQDVALRCDPISGHVSLFWYQQALGQGPEFLTYFQNEAQLDKSGLPSDRFFAERPEGSVSTLKIQRTQQEDSAVYLCASSLLPLGSGSQETQYFGPGTRLLVL.